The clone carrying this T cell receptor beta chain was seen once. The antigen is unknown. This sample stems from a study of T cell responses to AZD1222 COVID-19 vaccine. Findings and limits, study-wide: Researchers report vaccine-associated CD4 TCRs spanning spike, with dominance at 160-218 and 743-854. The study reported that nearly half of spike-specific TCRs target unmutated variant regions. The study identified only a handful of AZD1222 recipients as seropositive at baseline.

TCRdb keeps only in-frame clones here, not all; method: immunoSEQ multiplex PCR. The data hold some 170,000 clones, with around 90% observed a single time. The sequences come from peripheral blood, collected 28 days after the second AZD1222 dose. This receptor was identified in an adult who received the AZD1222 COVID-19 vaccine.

CDR3 sequence reads: CASSPPATDTQYF. CDR3 nucleotide sequence: TGTGCCAGCTCACCACCGGCGACCGATACGCAGTATTTT. This chain joins TRBV18 and TRBJ2-3; D unclear. The germline CDR1 and CDR2 sequences are KGHSH and LQKENI. The CDR3 runs 13 residues. Deletions cut 0 bases from V and 6 bases from J, with 7 bases between.